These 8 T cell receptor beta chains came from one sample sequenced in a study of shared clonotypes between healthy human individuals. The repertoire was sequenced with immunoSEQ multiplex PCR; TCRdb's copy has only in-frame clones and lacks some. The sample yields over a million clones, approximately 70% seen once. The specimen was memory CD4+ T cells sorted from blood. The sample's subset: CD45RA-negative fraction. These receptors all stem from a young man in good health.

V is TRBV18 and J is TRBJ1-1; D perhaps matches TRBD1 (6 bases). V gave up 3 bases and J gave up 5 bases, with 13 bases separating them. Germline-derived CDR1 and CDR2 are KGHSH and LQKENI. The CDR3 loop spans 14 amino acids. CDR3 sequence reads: CASSPSRGGTEAFF. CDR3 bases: TGTGCCAGCTCACCTAGTAGGGGGGGAACTGAAGCTTTCTTT.

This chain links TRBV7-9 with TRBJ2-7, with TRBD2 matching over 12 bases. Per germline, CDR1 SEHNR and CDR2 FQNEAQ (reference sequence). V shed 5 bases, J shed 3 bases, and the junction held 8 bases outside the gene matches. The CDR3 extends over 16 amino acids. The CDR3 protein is CASSGGRLAGVYEQYF. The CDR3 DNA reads TGTGCCAGCAGCGGGGGTAGACTAGCGGGGGTCTACGAGCAGTACTTC.

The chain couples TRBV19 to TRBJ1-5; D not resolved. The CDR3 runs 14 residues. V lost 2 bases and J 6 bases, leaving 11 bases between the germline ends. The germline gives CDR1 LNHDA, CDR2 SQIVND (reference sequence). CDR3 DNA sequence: TGTGCCAGTAGTATATTGGCGCGGAGTCAGCCCCAGCATTTT. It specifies CASSILARSQPQHF.

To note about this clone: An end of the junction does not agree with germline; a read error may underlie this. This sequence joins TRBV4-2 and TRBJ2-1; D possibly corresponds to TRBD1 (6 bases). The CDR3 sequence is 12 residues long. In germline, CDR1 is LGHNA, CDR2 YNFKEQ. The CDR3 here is CASSPMGGQQIF. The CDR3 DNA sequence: TGTGCCAGCAGCCCCATGGGCGGACAGCAGATCTTC.

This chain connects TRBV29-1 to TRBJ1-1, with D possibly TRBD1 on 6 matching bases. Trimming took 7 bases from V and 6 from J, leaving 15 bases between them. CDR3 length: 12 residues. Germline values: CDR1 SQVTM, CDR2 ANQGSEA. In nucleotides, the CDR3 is TGCAGCGCACTGGGGGCGGGTGCTGAAGCTTTCTTT. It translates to CSALGAGAEAFF.

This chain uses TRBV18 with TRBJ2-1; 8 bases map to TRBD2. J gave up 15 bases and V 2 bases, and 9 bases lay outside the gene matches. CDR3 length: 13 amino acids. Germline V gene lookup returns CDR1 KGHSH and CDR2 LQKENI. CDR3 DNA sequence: TGTGCCAGCTCACCAGAGCAAGCGGGGGTAGGGTTCTTC. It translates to CASSPEQAGVGFF.

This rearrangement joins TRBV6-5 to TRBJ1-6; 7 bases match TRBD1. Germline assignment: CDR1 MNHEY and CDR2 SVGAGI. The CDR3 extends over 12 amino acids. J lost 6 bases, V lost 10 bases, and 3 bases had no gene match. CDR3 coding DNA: TGTGCCACCCAGGGGGTTAATTCACCCCTCCACTTT. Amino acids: CATQGVNSPLHF.

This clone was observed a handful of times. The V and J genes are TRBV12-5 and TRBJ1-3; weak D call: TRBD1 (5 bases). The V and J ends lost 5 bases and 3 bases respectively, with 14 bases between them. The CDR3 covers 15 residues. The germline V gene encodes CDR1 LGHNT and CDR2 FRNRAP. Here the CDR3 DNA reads TGTGCTAGTGGTCCCAAGGGACTGATTGGAAACACCATATATTTT. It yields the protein CASGPKGLIGNTIYF.